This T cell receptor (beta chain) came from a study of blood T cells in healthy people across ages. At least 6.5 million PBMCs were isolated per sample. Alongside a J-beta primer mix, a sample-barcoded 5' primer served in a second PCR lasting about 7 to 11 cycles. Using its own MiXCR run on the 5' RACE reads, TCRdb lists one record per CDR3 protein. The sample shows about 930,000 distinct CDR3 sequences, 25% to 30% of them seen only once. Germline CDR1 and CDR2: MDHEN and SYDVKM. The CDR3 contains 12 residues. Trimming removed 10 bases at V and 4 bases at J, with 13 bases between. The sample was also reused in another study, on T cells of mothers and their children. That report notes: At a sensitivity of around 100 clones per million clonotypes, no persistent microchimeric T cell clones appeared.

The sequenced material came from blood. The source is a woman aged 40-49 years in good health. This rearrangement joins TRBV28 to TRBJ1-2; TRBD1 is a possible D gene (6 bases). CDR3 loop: CATNRASYGYTF. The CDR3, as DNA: TGTGCCACAAACAGGGCAAGCTATGGCTACACCTTC.